The 25 T cell receptor beta chains given below trace back to one sample, sequenced in a study of regulatory T cells in long-lasting Graves disease. Time point reported: persistent/refractory GD, antithyroid drugs over 5 years with positive TRAb. PBMCs provided the RNA from which the TCR library was made. CDR3 regions were amplified by Arm-PCR using iRepertoire HTBI primers to build TCR beta libraries. One entry per CDR3 protein results from TCRdb running MiXCR on the multiplex PCR reads. The sample has hundreds of thousands of distinct CDR3 sequences; roughly a fifth are singletons. The material sequenced was peripheral blood mononuclear cells (PBMCs), taken when the disease was refractory, from a patient treated with antithyroid drugs. The receptors derive from a female donor with Graves disease.

This clonotype has just one count. V and J are TRBV5-1 and TRBJ2-1; 11 positions agree with TRBD2. V lost 6 bases to trimming and J lost 8 bases; unmatched junction nucleotides: 10. The CDR3 is made up of 15 amino acids. Germline V CDR1 and CDR2: SGHRS, YFSETQ. This CDR3 reads CASTPLAGDSYEQFF. CDR3 sequence (DNA): TGCGCCAGCACCCCACTAGCGGGAGATAGCTATGAGCAGTTCTTC.

This clonotype occurred many times. The chain combines TRBV7-8 with TRBJ2-2; D ambiguous. The CDR3 totals 15 residues. Germline assignment: CDR1 SGHVS and CDR2 FQNEAQ. V was trimmed by 5 bases and J by 0 bases, leaving 10 bases between them. The CDR3 is CASSPLSANTGELFF. The CDR3 bases are TGTGCCAGCAGCCCCCTCTCCGCGAACACCGGGGAGCTGTTTTTT. Full variable domain (outside the CDR3, taken from reference TRBV7-8 and TRBJ2-2): GAGVSQSPRYKVAKRGQDVALRCDPISGHVSLFWYQQALGQGPEFLTYFQNEAQLDKSGLPSDRFFAERPEGSVSTLKIQRTQQEDSAVYLCASSPLSANTGELFFGEGSRLTVL.

Remarks on this clonotype: At one boundary the junction diverges from the germline segment, which might be a read error. This chain links TRBV10-3 with TRBJ2-2, with D possibly being TRBD1 (5 bases). CDR3 size: 16 residues. Germline V CDR1 and CDR2: ENHRY, SYGVKD. CDR3 in DNA: TGTGCCAGCAGTTACCGACAGTTCGCGAACACCGGGGAGCTGTTTTTT. Translating it yields CASSYRQFANTGELFF.

The count of this clonotype is one. One end of the junction is discordant with germline, which a read error may explain. CDR3 DNA sequence: TGTGCCAGCACTTTAGGTCTAGCGGGAGCGTCAGATACGCAGTATTTT. Translated, it gives CASTLGLAGASDTQYF. The rearrangement uses TRBV12-3 or TRBV12-4 and TRBJ2-3, with 10 bases identical to TRBD2. The CDR3 runs to 16 residues.

This clonotype was seen at least ten times. The chain joins TRBV28 to TRBJ2-7, with D perhaps TRBD1 (6 bases). The V and J ends lost 6 bases and 4 bases respectively, with 16 bases between them. This CDR3 spans 14 amino acids. In germline, CDR1 is MDHEN, CDR2 SYDVKM. The CDR3 nucleotides read TGTGCCAGCAGCTCACTGGGACACGTTTACGAGCAGTACTTC. Its protein product is CASSSLGHVYEQYF.

As to this clonotype: With only one base between it and a far larger clone, this is likely a read error. V usage is TRBV3-1 and J usage is TRBJ1-1; the D is unclear. Germline CDR1 LGHDT, CDR2 YNNKEL (reference sequence). The CDR3 sequence is 13 residues long. CDR3 region: CAGSPRMNTEAFF. The CDR3 DNA sequence: TGTGCCGGCAGCCCTCGTATGAACACTGAAGCTTTCTTT.

The rearrangement uses TRBV7-2 and TRBJ1-3, with TRBD1 matching over 9 bases. This CDR3 spans 13 amino acids. CDR1 and CDR2 from the germline V gene are SGHTA and FQGNSA. V dropped 5 bases and J dropped 10; count of bases not matched to a gene: 6. This CDR3 reads CASSPLTGGTIYF. The DNA for the CDR3 is TGTGCCAGCAGCCCCCTGACAGGGGGAACCATATATTTT. Using reference TRBV7-2 and TRBJ1-3 for the parts outside the CDR3, the full variable domain is GAGVSQSPSNKVTEKGKDVELRCDPISGHTALYWYRQSLGQGLEFLIYFQGNSAPDKSGLPSDRFSAERTGGSVSTLTIQRTQQEDSAVYLCASSPLTGGTIYFGEGSWLTVV.

V gene TRBV28 combines with J gene TRBJ2-4, with unresolved D. The CDR3 sequence is 16 residues long. Germline V lookup: CDR1 MDHEN, CDR2 SYDVKM. V was shortened by 1 base and J by 0 bases, with 10 bases between the two germline ends. In DNA form, the CDR3 reads TGTGCCAGCAGTTTATCGGGTTCCGGAGCCAAAAACATTCAGTACTTC. This encodes CASSLSGSGAKNIQYF. Based on the CDR3 plus reference TRBV28 and TRBJ2-4, the full variable domain is DVKVTQSSRYLVKRTGEKVFLECVQDMDHENMFWYRQDPGLGLRLIYFSYDVKMKEKGDIPEGYSVSREKKERFSLILESASTNQTSMYLCASSLSGSGAKNIQYFGAGTRLSVL.

V gene TRBV6-1 combines with J gene TRBJ1-5, with a weak D call TRBD1 (5 bases). Between the trimmed V and J ends, which lost 6 bases and 3 bases, there was a span of 24 bases. Per germline, CDR1 MNHNS and CDR2 SASEGT. The CDR3 totals 18 residues. The CDR3 DNA sequence: TGTGCCAGCAGCCCCCCGGGACCACCTCATTTGGACAATCAGCCCCAGCATTTT. It codes for CASSPPGPPHLDNQPQHF.

In this sample, this clonotype turned up many times. The chain uses TRBV15 and TRBJ2-4; 8 nucleotides agree with TRBD1. V was pared by 5 bases and J by 8 bases, with 5 bases of the junction left unmatched. Germline V gene lookup returns CDR1 LNHNV and CDR2 YYDKDF (reference sequence). The CDR3 loop spans 13 amino acids. CDR3 region: CATSAQGVDIQYF. The CDR3 DNA reads as TGTGCCACCAGCGCACAGGGGGTGGACATTCAGTACTTC.

This clonotype showed up many times. V usage is TRBV10-3 and J usage is TRBJ2-5; the match to TRBD1 covers 11 bases. V was pared by 4 bases and J by 4 bases, with 5 bases of the junction left unmatched. Germline V CDR1 and CDR2: ENHRY, SYGVKD. The CDR3 contains 15 residues. Here the CDR3 reads CAISGRTGGVETQYF. The CDR3 nucleotides read TGTGCCATCAGTGGTAGGACAGGGGGCGTAGAGACCCAGTACTTC.

This clonotype was recorded many times. The V call is TRBV3-1, the J call TRBJ2-7, with D maybe TRBD1 (6 bases). This CDR3 is 15 amino acids long. Trimming removed 3 bases at V and 7 bases at J, with 19 bases between. From germline, CDR1 is LGHDT and CDR2 YNNKEL (reference sequence). CDR3 loop: CASSQGADVGLEQYF. The CDR3 DNA reads TGTGCCAGCAGCCAGGGGGCGGACGTCGGCCTAGAGCAGTACTTC.

There are a few counts of this clonotype. The rearrangement uses TRBV10-3 and TRBJ2-7; 7 positions match TRBD1. CDR1 is ENHRY and CDR2 is SYGVKD in the germline V gene. CDR3 length: 13 residues. J gave up 3 bases and V 3 bases, and 2 bases lay outside the gene matches. The chain's CDR3 is CAISDGDSYEQYF. DNA for the CDR3: TGTGCCATCAGTGACGGGGACAGCTACGAGCAGTACTTC.

This clonotype was seen ten or more times. The chain links TRBV12-3 or TRBV12-4 to TRBJ1-1, with TRBD1 as a possible D gene (6 bases). V lost 3 bases, J lost 8 bases, and 16 bases lay in between. There are 14 residues in the CDR3. The CDR3 region is CASSFDQGLSEAFF. The CDR3 bases are TGTGCCAGCAGTTTTGACCAGGGGTTAAGCGAAGCTTTCTTT.

The chain carries TRBV7-9 and TRBJ2-5; maybe TRBD2 (6 bases). The CDR3 runs to 15 residues. V lost 3 bases, J lost 4 bases, and 15 bases lay in between. Germline values: CDR1 SEHNR, CDR2 FQNEAQ (reference sequence). Written as DNA, the CDR3 is TGTGCCAGCAGCTTTCGGAGGGGAATGATAGAGACCCAGTACTTC. Translating it yields CASSFRRGMIETQYF.

This clonotype was detected many times. The rearrangement links TRBV20-1 to TRBJ2-2, with 12 bases lining up with TRBD2. The CDR3 loop spans 15 amino acids. Unmatched junction bases numbered 6, after V lost 5 bases and J lost 5 bases. CDR1 and CDR2 from the germline V gene are DFQATT and SNEGSKA (reference sequence). The CDR3 region is CSAGPTSGSTGELFF. The CDR3, as DNA: TGCAGTGCTGGACCGACTAGCGGGAGTACCGGGGAGCTGTTTTTT.

This clonotype was detected many times. This chain links TRBV29-1 with TRBJ2-5; a possible D gene is TRBD2 (6 bases). Trimming stripped 7 bases from V and 5 bases from J, with 20 bases between. The CDR3 is made up of 14 amino acids. Germline CDR1 is SQVTM and CDR2 is ANQGSEA. The CDR3, as DNA: TGCAGCGCCTCTTTGGCGGGACTCCGTGAGACCCAGTACTTC. It codes for CSASLAGLRETQYF.

The rearrangement joins TRBV20-1 to TRBJ2-5; no definite D call. The CDR3 is made up of 11 amino acids. Germline assignment: CDR1 DFQATT and CDR2 SNEGSKA (reference sequence). The ends were cut back, 6 bases at V and 5 bases at J, with 10 bases in the middle. DNA for the CDR3: TGCAGTGCATTGTCGTCGGAGACCCAGTACTTC. This encodes CSALSSETQYF.

This clonotype was detected a few times. The chain links TRBV19 to TRBJ2-2, with D possibly matching TRBD2 (6 bases). This CDR3 is built from 15 residues. V was shortened by 6 bases and J by 6 bases, with 17 bases between the two germline ends. Germline V gene lookup returns CDR1 LNHDA and CDR2 SQIVND (reference sequence). The CDR3 is CASRTLQTRSGELFF. CDR3 nucleotide sequence: TGTGCCAGTAGAACCCTTCAGACTAGGTCCGGGGAGCTGTTTTTT.

This clonotype was detected a few times. This sequence joins TRBV20-1 and TRBJ2-7; possibly TRBD2 for D (7 bases). Germline CDR1 and CDR2: DFQATT and SNEGSKA (reference sequence). This CDR3 has 14 amino acids. Trimming removed 5 bases at V and 4 bases at J, with 18 bases between. The CDR3: CSALTPRGAYEQYF. CDR3 bases: TGCAGTGCTCTAACACCTCGGGGGGCATACGAGCAGTACTTC.

The chain has TRBV3-1 and TRBJ2-2, with unresolved D. The germline V gene encodes CDR1 LGHDT and CDR2 YNNKEL (reference sequence). Trimming shortened V by 3 bases and J by 1 base, and 18 bases separated the two germline ends. The CDR3 sequence is 18 residues long. The DNA of the CDR3 is TGTGCCAGCAGCCAGGCCCCACCTTCCCATAAGAACACCGGGGAGCTGTTTTTT. Translated: CASSQAPPSHKNTGELFF.

The rearrangement joins TRBV19 to TRBJ1-4; D call uncertain. Germline CDR1 and CDR2: LNHDA and SQIVND (reference sequence). The CDR3 runs 14 residues. Trimming removed 8 bases from V and 5 bases from J, with 15 bases in between. The DNA for the CDR3 is TGTGCCAGTTCAGGTTTGAGCGGAAATGAAAAACTGTTTTTT. This encodes CASSGLSGNEKLFF. Variable domain in full (rest from reference TRBV19 and TRBJ1-4): DGGITQSPKYLFRKEGQNVTLSCEQNLNHDAMYWYRQDPGQGLRLIYYSQIVNDFQKGDIAEGYSVSREKKESFPLTVTSAQKNPTAFYLCASSGLSGNEKLFFGSGTQLSVL.

This clonotype was seen a few times. The chain couples TRBV28 to TRBJ2-3; 9 nucleotides line up with TRBD1. The CDR3 sequence is 15 residues long. Germline CDR1 reads MDHEN; CDR2 reads SYDVKM. With 6 bases clipped from V and 2 bases from J, the junction kept 6 bases outside the gene matches. DNA for the CDR3: TGTGCCAGCAGCGGGGGACAGGGAGTCACAGATACGCAGTATTTT. This encodes CASSGGQGVTDTQYF.

This rearrangement joins TRBV18 to TRBJ1-1; TRBD1 is a possible D gene (5 bases). The CDR3 covers 16 residues. V gave up 3 bases and J gave up 4 bases, with 18 bases separating them. Germline V lookup: CDR1 KGHSH, CDR2 LQKENI. CDR3 sequence reads: CASSPPGRPGGTEAFF. The CDR3 nucleotides read TGTGCCAGCTCACCCCCGGGCCGACCGGGGGGCACTGAAGCTTTCTTT.

There are a few counts of this clonotype. The chain links TRBV5-1 to TRBJ1-5; 7 nucleotides match TRBD1. The V gene's germline CDR1 is SGHRS and CDR2 YFSETQ. The CDR3 is 14 residues long. V was clipped by 4 bases and J by 7 bases; unmatched bases: 8. The CDR3 loop reads CASSPGTVGQPQHF. As DNA, the CDR3 is TGCGCCAGCAGCCCCGGGACAGTAGGACAGCCCCAGCATTTT.